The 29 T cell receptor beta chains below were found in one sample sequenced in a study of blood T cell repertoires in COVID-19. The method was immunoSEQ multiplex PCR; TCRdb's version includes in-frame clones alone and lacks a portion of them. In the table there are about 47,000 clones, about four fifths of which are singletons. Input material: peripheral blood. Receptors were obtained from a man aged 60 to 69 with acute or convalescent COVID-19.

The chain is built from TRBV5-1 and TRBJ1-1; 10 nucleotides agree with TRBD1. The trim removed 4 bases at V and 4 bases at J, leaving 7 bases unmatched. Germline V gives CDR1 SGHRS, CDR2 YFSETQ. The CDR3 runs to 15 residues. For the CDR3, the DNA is TGCGCCAGCAGCCCAGGGACAGGGGTTTTCACTGAAGCTTTCTTT. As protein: CASSPGTGVFTEAFF.

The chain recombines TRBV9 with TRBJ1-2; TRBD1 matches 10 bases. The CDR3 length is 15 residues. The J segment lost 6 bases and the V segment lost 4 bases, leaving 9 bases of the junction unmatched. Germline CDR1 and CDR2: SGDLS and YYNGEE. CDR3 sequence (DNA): TGTGCCAGCAGCCCTTTTGACAGGGGGCGGGATGGCTACACCTTC. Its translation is CASSPFDRGRDGYTF.

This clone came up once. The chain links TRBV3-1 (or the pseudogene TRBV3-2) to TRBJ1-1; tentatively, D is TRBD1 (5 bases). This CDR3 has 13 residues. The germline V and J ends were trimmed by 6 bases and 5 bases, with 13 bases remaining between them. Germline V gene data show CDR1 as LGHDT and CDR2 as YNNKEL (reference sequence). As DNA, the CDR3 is TGTGCCAGCAGGGCCGCGGGGGGGACTGAAGCTTTCTTT. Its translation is CASRAAGGTEAFF.

Written as DNA, the CDR3 is TGCGCCTCCTACGGGAGCTCCTACAATGAGCAGTTCTTC. This gives the protein CASYGSSYNEQFF. The chain employs TRBV5-1 and TRBJ2-1; D perhaps matches TRBD2 (6 bases). The germline V and J ends were trimmed by 10 bases and 0 bases, with 11 bases remaining between them. Germline CDR1 reads SGHRS; CDR2 reads YFSETQ. The CDR3 spans 13 residues.

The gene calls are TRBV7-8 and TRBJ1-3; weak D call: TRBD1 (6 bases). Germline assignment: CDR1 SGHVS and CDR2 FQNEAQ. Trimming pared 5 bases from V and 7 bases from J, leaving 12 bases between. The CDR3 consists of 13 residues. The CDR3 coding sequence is TGTGCCAGCAGCGGAACAGGGAGTAACACCATATATTTT. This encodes CASSGTGSNTIYF.

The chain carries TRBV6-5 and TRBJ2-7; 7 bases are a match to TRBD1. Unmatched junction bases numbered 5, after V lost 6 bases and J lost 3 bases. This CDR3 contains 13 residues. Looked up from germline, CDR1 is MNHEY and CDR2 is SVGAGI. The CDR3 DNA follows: TGTGCCAGCAGACGGGACAGTGACTACGAGCAGTACTTC. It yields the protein CASRRDSDYEQYF.

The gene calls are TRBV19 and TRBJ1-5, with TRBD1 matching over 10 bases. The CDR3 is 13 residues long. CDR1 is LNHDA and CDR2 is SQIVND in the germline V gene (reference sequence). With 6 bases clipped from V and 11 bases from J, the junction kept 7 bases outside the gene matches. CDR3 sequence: CASSVGQGFSQHF. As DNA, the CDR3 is TGTGCCAGTAGCGTGGGACAGGGGTTTTCCCAGCATTTT.

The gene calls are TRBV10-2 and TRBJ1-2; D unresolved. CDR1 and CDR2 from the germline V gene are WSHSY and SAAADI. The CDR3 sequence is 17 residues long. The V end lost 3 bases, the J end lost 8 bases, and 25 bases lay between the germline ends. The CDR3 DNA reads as TGCGCCAGCAGTGATAAGGCGGAGGGTCTTAGTCCGGGCGGCTACACCTTC. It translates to CASSDKAEGLSPGGYTF.

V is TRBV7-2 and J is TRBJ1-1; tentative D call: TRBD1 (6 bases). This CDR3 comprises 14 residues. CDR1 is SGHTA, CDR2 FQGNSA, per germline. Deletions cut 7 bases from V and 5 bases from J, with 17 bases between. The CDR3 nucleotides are TGTGCCAGCACCTACTCAGGGGACGCGACTGAAGCTTTCTTT. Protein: CASTYSGDATEAFF.

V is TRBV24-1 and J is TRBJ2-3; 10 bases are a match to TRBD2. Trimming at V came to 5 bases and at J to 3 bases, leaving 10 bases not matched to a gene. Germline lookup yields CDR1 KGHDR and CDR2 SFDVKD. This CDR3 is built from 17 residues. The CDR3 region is CATSVAAGGLWTDTQYF. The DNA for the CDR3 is TGTGCCACCAGTGTGGCAGCGGGGGGGCTATGGACAGATACGCAGTATTTT.

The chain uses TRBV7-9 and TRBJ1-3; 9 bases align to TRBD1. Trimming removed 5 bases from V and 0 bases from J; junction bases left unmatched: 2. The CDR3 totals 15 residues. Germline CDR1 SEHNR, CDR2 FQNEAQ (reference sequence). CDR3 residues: CASSPDRGSGNTIYF. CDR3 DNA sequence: TGTGCCAGCAGCCCGGACAGGGGCTCTGGAAACACCATATATTTT.

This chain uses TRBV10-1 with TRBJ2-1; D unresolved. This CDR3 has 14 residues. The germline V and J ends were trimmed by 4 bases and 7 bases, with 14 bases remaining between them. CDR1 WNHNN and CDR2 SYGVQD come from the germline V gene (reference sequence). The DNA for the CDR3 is TGCGCCAGCAGTGGCTCCTACGGTGTTAATGAGCAGTTCTTC. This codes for CASSGSYGVNEQFF.

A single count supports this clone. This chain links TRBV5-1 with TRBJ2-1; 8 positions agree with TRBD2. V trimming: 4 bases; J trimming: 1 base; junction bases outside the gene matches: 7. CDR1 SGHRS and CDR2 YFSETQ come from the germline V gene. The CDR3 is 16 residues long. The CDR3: CASSARGLASYNEQFF. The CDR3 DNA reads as TGCGCCAGCAGCGCTCGAGGACTAGCTTCCTACAATGAGCAGTTCTTC.

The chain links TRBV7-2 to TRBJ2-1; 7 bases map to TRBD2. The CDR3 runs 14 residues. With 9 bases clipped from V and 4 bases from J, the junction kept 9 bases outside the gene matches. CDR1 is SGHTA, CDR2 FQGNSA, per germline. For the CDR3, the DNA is TGTGCCAGTTATAGGGGCGGGGGATACAATGAGCAGTTCTTC. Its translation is CASYRGGGYNEQFF.

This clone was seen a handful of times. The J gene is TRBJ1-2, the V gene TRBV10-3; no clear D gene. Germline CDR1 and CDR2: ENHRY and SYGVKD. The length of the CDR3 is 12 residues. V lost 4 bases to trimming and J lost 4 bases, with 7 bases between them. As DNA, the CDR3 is TGTGCCATCAGTGTCGCCAGCTATGGCTACACCTTC. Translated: CAISVASYGYTF.

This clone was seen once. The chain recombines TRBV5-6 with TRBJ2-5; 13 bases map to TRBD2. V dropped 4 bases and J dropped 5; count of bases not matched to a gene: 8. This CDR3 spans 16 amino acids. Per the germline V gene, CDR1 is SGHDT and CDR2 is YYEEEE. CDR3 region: CASSGTGTSGEETQYF. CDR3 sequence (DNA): TGTGCCAGCAGCGGAACCGGGACTAGCGGGGAGGAGACCCAGTACTTC.

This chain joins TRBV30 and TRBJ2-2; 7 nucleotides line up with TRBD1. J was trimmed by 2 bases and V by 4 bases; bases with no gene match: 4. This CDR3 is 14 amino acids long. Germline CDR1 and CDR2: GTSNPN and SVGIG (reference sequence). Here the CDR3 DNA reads TGTGCCTGGAAACGACAGGGTAACACCGGGGAGCTGTTTTTT. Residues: CAWKRQGNTGELFF.

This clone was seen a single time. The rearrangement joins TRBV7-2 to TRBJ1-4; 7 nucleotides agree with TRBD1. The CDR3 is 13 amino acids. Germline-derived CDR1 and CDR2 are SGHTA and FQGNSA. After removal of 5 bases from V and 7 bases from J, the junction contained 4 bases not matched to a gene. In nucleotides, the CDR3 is TGTGCCAGCAGCACAAACAGGGGTGAAAAACTGTTTTTT. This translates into CASSTNRGEKLFF. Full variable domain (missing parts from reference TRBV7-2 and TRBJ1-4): GAGVSQSPSNKVTEKGKDVELRCDPISGHTALYWYRQSLGQGLEFLIYFQGNSAPDKSGLPSDRFSAERTGGSVSTLTIQRTQQEDSAVYLCASSTNRGEKLFFGSGTQLSVL.

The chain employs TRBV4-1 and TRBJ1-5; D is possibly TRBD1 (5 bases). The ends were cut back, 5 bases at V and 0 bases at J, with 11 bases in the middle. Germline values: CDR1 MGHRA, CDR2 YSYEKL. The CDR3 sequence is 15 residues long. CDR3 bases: TGCGCCAGCAGCGTTACCGACAGTAGCAATCAGCCCCAGCATTTT. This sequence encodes CASSVTDSSNQPQHF.

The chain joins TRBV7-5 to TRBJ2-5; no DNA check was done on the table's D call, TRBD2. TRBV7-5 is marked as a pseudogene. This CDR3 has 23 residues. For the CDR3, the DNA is TGTGCCAGAACTCACCCCACCCCGGGCGTTCCGGGACTAGCGGGGGGTAGGGGAGAGACCCAGTACTTC. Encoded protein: CARTHPTPGVPGLAGGRGETQYF.

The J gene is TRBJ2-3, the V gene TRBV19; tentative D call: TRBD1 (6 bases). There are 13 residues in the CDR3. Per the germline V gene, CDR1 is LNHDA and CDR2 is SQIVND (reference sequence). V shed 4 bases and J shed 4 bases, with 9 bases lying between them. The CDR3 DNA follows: TGTGCCAGTAGTAAGCAGGGGTCAGATACGCAGTATTTT. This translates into CASSKQGSDTQYF.

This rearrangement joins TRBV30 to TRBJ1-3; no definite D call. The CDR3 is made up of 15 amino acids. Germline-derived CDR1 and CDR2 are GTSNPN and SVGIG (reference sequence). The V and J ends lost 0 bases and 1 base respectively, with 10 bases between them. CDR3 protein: CAWSVRVLSGNTIYF. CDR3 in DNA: TGTGCCTGGAGTGTCCGGGTGCTGTCTGGAAACACCATATATTTT.

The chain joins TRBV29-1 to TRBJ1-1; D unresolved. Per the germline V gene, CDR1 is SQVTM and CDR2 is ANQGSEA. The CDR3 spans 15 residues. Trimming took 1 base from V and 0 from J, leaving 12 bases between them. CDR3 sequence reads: CSVEGTETMNTEAFF. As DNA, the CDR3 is TGCAGCGTTGAAGGGACGGAGACTATGAACACTGAAGCTTTCTTT.

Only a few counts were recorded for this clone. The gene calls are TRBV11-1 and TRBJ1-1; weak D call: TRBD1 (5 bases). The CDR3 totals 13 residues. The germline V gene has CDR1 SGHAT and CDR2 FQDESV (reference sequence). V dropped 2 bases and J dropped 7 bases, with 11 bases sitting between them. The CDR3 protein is CASSLKYTGEAFF. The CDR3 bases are TGTGCCAGCAGCTTAAAATACACAGGTGAAGCTTTCTTT.

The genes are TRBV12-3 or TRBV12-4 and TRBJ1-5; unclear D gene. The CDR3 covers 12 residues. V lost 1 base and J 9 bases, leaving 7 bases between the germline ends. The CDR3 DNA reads TGTGCCAGCAGTTTAGGAAGGAGGCCCCAGCATTTT. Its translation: CASSLGRRPQHF.

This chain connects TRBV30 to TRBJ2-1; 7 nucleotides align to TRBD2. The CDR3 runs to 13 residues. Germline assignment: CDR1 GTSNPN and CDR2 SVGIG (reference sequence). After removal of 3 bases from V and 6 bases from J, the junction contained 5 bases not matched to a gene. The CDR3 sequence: CAWRGGGRNEQFF. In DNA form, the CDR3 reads TGTGCCTGGAGAGGCGGGGGTCGCAATGAGCAGTTCTTC.

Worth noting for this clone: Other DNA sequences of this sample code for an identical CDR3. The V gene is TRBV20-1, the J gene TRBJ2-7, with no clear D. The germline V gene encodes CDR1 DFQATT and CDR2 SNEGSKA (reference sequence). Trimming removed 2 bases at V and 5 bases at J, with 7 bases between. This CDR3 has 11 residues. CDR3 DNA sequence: TGCAGTGCTAGAAGTGGGCACGAGCAGTACTTC. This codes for CSARSGHEQYF.

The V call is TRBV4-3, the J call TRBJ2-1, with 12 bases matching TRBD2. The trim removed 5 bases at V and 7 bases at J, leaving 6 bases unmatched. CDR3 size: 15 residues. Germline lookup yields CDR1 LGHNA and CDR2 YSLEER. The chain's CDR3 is CASSATSGGRNEQFF. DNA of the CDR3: TGCGCCAGCAGCGCCACTAGCGGGGGGAGGAATGAGCAGTTCTTC.

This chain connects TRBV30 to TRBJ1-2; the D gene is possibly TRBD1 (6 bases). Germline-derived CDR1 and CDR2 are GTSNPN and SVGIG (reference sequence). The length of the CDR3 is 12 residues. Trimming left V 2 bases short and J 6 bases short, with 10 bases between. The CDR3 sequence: CAWSQQGDGYTF. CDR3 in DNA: TGTGCCTGGAGTCAACAGGGAGATGGCTACACCTTC.